This T cell receptor beta chain was identified in a study of blood T cell repertoires in COVID-19. CDR3 length: 15 residues. Trimming took 2 bases from V and 5 from J, leaving 13 bases between them. The germline V gene has CDR1 LNHNV and CDR2 YYDKDF (reference sequence). Repertoires were generated with immunoSEQ multiplex PCR, while TCRdb's copy carries only in-frame clones and drops some. The repertoire holds a few hundred thousand clones, with approximately 88% as singletons. The chain uses TRBV15 and TRBJ1-5; TRBD1 might be the D (5 bases). The TCR comes from a man aged 35-49 years with acute or convalescent COVID-19. The sample comprised peripheral blood. CDR3 DNA: TGTGCCACCAGCAGATATGCGGGGGGAGATCAGCCCCAGCATTTT. Amino acids: CATSRYAGGDQPQHF.